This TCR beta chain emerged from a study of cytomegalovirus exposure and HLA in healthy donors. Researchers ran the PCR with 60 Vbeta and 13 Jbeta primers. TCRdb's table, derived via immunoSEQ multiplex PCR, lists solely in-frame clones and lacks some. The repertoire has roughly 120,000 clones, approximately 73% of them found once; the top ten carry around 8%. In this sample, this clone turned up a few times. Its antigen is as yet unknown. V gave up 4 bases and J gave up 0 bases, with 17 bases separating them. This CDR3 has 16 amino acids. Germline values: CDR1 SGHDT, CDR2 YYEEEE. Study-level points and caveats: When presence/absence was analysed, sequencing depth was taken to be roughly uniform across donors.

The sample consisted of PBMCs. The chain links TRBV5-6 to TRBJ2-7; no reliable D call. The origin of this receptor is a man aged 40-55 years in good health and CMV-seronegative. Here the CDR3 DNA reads TGTGCCAGCAGCCTCTCGATGTTTAGGAGCTCCTACGAGCAGTACTTC. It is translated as CASSLSMFRSSYEQYF.